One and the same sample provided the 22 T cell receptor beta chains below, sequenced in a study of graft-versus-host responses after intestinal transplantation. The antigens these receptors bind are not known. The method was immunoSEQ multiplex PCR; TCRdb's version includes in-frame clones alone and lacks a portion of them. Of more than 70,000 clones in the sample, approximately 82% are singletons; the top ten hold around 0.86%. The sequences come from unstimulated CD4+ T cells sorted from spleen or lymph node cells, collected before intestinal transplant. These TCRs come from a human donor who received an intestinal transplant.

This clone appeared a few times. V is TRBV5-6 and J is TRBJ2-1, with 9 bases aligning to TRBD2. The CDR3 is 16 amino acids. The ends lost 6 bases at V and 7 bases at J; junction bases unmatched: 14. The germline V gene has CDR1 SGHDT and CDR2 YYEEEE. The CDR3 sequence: CASTTLGGGAGNEQFF. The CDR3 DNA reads TGTGCCAGCACCACCTTGGGCGGGGGGGCCGGGAATGAGCAGTTCTTC.

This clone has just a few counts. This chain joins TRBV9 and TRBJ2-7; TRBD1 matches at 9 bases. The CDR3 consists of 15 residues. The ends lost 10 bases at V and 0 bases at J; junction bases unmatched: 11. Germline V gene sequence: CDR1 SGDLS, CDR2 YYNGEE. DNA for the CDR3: TGTGCCTTCCCCTCATCGGGACAGGGCTCCTACGAGCAGTACTTC. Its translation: CAFPSSGQGSYEQYF.

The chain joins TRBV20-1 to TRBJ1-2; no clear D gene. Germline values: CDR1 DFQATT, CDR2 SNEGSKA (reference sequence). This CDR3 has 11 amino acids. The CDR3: CRGRNPYGYTF. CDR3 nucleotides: TGCAGGGGGAGAAACCCCTATGGCTACACCTTC.

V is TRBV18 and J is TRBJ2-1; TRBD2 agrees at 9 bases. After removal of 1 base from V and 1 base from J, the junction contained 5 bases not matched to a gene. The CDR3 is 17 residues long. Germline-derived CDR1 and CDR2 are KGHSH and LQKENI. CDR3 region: CASSPLSLAGSYNEQFF. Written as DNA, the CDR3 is TGTGCCAGCTCACCACTTTCGCTAGCGGGGTCCTACAATGAGCAGTTCTTC.

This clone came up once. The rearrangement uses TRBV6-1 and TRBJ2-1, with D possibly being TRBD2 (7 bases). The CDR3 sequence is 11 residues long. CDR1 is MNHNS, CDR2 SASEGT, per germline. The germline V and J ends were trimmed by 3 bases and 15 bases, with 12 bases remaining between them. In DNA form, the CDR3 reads TGTGCCAGCAGTGAGGGGGGGGGCTGGTTCTTC. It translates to CASSEGGGWFF.

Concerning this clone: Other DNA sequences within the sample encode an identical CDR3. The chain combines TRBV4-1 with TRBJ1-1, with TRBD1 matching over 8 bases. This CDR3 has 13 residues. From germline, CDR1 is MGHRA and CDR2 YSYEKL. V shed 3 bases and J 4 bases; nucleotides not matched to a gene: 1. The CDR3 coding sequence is TGCGCCAGCAGCCACACAGGGGGCACTGAAGCTTTCTTT. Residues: CASSHTGGTEAFF.

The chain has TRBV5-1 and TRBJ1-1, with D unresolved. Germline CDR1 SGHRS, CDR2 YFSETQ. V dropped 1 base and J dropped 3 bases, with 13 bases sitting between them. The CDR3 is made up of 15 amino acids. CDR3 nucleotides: TGCGCCAGCAGCTTGAGCGGTCGGGCCGACACTGAAGCTTTCTTT. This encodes CASSLSGRADTEAFF.

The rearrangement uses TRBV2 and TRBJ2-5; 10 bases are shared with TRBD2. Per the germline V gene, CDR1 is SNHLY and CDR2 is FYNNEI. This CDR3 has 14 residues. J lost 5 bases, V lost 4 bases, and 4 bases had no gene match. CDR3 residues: CASSVVSGGETQYF. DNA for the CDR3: TGTGCCAGCAGTGTTGTTAGCGGGGGGGAGACCCAGTACTTC.

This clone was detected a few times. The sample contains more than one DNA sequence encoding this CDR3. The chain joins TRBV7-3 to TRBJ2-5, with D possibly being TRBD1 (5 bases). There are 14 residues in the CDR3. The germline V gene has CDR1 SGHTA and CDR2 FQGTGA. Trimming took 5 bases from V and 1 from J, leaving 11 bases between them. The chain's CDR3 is CASSPTGLQETQYF. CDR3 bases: TGTGCCAGCAGCCCTACAGGTCTCCAAGAGACCCAGTACTTC.

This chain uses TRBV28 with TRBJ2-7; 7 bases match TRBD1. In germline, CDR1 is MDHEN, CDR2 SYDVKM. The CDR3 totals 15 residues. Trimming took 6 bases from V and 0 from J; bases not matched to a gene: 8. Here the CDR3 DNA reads TGTGCCAGCAGACCCGGACAGGAGACCTCCTACGAGCAGTACTTC. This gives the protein CASRPGQETSYEQYF.

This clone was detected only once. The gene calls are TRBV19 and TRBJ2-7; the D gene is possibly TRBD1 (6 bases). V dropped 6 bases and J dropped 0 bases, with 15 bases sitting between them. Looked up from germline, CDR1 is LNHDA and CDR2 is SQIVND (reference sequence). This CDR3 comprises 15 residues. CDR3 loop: CASSKAQGFSYEQYF. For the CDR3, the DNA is TGTGCCAGTAGCAAGGCCCAGGGGTTCTCCTACGAGCAGTACTTC.

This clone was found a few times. The CDR3 DNA reads as TGTGCCAGCAGAGTCTCGACTAGCGGGATCTACGAGCAGTACTTC. It translates to CASRVSTSGIYEQYF. The chain recombines TRBV6-5 with TRBJ2-7; 11 bases match TRBD2. V shed 6 bases, J shed 3 bases, and the junction held 7 bases outside the gene matches. The CDR3 is made up of 15 amino acids. Germline V gene sequence: CDR1 MNHEY, CDR2 SVGAGI.

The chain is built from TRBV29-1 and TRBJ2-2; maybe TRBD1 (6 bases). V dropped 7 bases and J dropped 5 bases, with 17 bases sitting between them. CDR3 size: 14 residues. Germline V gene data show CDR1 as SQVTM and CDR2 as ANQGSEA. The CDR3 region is CSACRDTRTGELFF. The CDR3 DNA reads TGCAGCGCGTGCCGGGACACTAGGACCGGGGAGCTGTTTTTT.

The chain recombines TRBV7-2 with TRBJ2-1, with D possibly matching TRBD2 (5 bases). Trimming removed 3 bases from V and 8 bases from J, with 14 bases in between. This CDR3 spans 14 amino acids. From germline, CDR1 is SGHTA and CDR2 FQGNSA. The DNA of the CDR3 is TGTGCCAGCAGCTTTATGTCCCTACTAGATGAGCAGTTCTTC. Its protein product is CASSFMSLLDEQFF. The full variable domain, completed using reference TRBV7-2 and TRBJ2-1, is GAGVSQSPSNKVTEKGKDVELRCDPISGHTALYWYRQSLGQGLEFLIYFQGNSAPDKSGLPSDRFSAERTGGSVSTLTIQRTQQEDSAVYLCASSFMSLLDEQFFGPGTRLTVL.

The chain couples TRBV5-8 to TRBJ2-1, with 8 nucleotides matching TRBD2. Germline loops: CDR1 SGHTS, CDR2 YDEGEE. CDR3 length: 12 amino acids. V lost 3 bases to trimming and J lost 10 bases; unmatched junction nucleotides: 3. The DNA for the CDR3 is TGTGCCAGCAGCTCCCTAGCGGGCGAGCAGTTCTTC. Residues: CASSSLAGEQFF.

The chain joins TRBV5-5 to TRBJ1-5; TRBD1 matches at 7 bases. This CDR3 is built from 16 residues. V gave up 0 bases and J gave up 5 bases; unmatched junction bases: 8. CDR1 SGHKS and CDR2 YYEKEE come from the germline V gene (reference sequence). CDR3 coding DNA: TGTGCCAGCAGCTTGGAAAGGGGGCTGGGGGATCAGCCCCAGCATTTT. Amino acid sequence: CASSLERGLGDQPQHF.

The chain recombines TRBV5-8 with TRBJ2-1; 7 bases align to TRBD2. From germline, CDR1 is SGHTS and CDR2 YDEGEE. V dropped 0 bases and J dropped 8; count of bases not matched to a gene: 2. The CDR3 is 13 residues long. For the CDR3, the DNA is TGTGCCAGCAGCTTGGAGCGGGGTTATGAGCAGTTCTTC. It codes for CASSLERGYEQFF.

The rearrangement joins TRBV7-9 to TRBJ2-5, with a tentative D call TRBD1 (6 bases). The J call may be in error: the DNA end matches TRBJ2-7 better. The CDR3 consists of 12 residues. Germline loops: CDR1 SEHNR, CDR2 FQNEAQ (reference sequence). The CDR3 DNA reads TGTGCCAGCAGTCTCCAGGGGTTCGAGCAGTACTTC. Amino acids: CASSLQGFEQYF.

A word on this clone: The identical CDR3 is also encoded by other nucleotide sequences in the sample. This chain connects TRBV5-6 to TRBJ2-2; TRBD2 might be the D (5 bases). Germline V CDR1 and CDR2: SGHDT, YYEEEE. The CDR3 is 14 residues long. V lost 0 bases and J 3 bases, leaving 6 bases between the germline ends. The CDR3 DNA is TGTGCCAGCAGCTTGGGGGAGTACACCGGGGAGCTGTTTTTT. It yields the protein CASSLGEYTGELFF.

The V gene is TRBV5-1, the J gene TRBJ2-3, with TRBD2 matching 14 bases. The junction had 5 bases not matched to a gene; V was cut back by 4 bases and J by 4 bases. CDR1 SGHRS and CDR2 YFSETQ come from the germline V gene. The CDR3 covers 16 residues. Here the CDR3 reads CASSAGLAGAADTQYF. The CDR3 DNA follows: TGCGCCAGCAGCGCGGGACTAGCGGGAGCGGCAGATACGCAGTATTTT.

The CDR3 reads CAGLDDRGDNSPLHF. CDR3 bases: TGTGCCGGTCTTGACGACAGGGGCGATAATTCACCCCTCCACTTT. The chain joins TRBV2 to TRBJ1-6; 8 bases align to TRBD1. With V trimmed by 11 bases and J by 5 bases, 11 bases remained unmatched. Germline-derived CDR1 and CDR2 are SNHLY and FYNNEI. The CDR3 runs 15 residues.

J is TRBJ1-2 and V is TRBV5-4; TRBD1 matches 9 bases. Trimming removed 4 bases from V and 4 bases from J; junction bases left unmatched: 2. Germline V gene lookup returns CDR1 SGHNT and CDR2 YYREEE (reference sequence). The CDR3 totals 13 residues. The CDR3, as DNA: TGTGCCAGCAGCCGACAGGGGGTCTATGGCTACACCTTC. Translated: CASSRQGVYGYTF.